The 2 T cell receptor beta chains presented below share a single source sample, sequenced in a study of a mutant IDH1 vaccine in newly diagnosed glioma. Their specific antigens are unknown. Measured with immunoSEQ multiplex PCR; TCRdb has only the in-frame clones, and not every one. The data hold 45,000 to 55,000 clones, with more than 60% observed a single time. Time point noted: week 35, safety follow-up. With topical imiquimod, each dose of the vaccine consisted of 300 ug of mutant IDH1 20-mer peptide. This specimen consisted of PBMCs, obtained from a glioma patient whose treatment included an IDH1 peptide vaccine. These receptors came from a man between 40 and 49 years old with glioma.

This sequence joins TRBV4-1 and TRBJ1-5; D might be TRBD1 (5 bases). Germline V gene sequence: CDR1 MGHRA, CDR2 YSYEKL. Deletions cut 1 base from V and 6 bases from J, with 13 bases between. This CDR3 is built from 15 residues. The chain's CDR3 is CASSQADGGGQPQHF. In DNA, the CDR3 is TGCGCCAGCAGCCAAGCCGATGGGGGGGGTCAGCCCCAGCATTTT.

This clone was found a few times. The V gene is TRBV29-1, the J gene TRBJ1-1; D gene uncertain. V was clipped by 2 bases and J by 1 base, with 8 bases between them. The CDR3 totals 13 residues. Germline V CDR1 and CDR2: SQVTM, ANQGSEA. CDR3 sequence: CSVETPQNTEAFF. DNA for the CDR3: TGCAGCGTTGAAACACCGCAGAACACTGAAGCTTTCTTT.